The next 10 T cell receptor beta chains were all read from a single sample in a study of CDR3 diversity in severe acne. TCRdb processed the PCR reads anew with MiXCR; each CDR3 protein has one entry. This sample has 84,000 or so distinct CDR3 sequences, with roughly 52% found just once. Material: blood. These receptor sequences come from a male donor in good health, serving as a control.

In this sample, this clonotype turned up many times. This chain connects TRBV27 to TRBJ1-6, with D maybe TRBD1 (5 bases). V was trimmed by 2 bases and J by 7 bases, leaving 15 bases between them. This CDR3 contains 16 residues. Germline CDR1 MNHEY, CDR2 SMNVEV (reference sequence). The CDR3 sequence: CASSLGRGRANSPLHF. The CDR3 DNA reads as TGTGCCAGCAGTTTAGGACGAGGCAGGGCCAATTCACCCCTCCACTTT.

The table lists this clonotype with many counts. The chain is built from TRBV5-1 and TRBJ2-2; 7 bases map to TRBD1. The CDR3 runs 14 residues. The germline gives CDR1 SGHRS, CDR2 YFSETQ. Trimming took 8 bases from V and 0 from J; bases not matched to a gene: 4. In DNA, the CDR3 is TGCGCCAGTTTTGACAGGGCGAACACCGGGGAGCTGTTTTTT. This sequence encodes CASFDRANTGELFF.

This clonotype was recorded many times. The chain combines TRBV7-9 with TRBJ2-7; 8 bases line up with TRBD1. J lost 6 bases, V lost 5 bases, and 9 bases had no gene match. Looked up from germline, CDR1 is SEHNR and CDR2 is FQNEAQ (reference sequence). CDR3 size: 14 residues. CDR3 DNA sequence: TGTGCCAGCAGCCCTCGGACAGGGAACATCGAGCAGTACTTC. It translates to CASSPRTGNIEQYF. The variable domain in full, with the rest retrieved from reference TRBV7-9 and TRBJ2-7, is DTGVSQNPRHKITKRGQNVTFRCDPISEHNRLYWYRQTLGQGPEFLTYFQNEAQLEKSRLLSDRFSAERPKGSFSTLEIQRTEQGDSAMYLCASSPRTGNIEQYFGPGTRLTVT.

The chain couples TRBV24-1 to TRBJ1-1; D is undetermined. Germline assignment: CDR1 KGHDR and CDR2 SFDVKD. The CDR3 sequence is 12 residues long. Trimming took 1 base from V and 6 from J, leaving 5 bases between them. The CDR3 DNA reads TGTGCCACCAGTGATTTCAATGCTGAAGCTTTCTTT. Protein: CATSDFNAEAFF.

V gene TRBV7-9 combines with J gene TRBJ1-1; D possibly corresponds to TRBD1 (5 bases). This CDR3 is 13 amino acids long. Germline CDR1 SEHNR, CDR2 FQNEAQ (reference sequence). With 5 bases removed from V and 1 base from J, the gap between germline ends came to 8 bases. DNA of the CDR3: TGTGCCAGCAGCCTGGACACGAACACTGAAGCTTTCTTT. The encoded protein is CASSLDTNTEAFF.

J is TRBJ2-7 and V is TRBV19; D tentatively reads TRBD1 or TRBD2 (5 bases each). This CDR3 contains 13 residues. The germline V and J ends were trimmed by 3 bases and 3 bases, with 9 bases remaining between them. Germline assignment: CDR1 LNHDA and CDR2 SQIVND (reference sequence). The CDR3 nucleotides read TGTGCCAGTAGTATGGGACGGTACTACGAGCAGTACTTC. Translation: CASSMGRYYEQYF. Full variable domain (remainder filled in from reference TRBV19 and TRBJ2-7): DGGITQSPKYLFRKEGQNVTLSCEQNLNHDAMYWYRQDPGQGLRLIYYSQIVNDFQKGDIAEGYSVSREKKESFPLTVTSAQKNPTAFYLCASSMGRYYEQYFGPGTRLTVT.

The gene calls are TRBV4-2 and TRBJ2-7, with 9 bases matching TRBD2. The CDR3 covers 16 residues. V trimming: 2 bases; J trimming: 2 bases; junction bases outside the gene matches: 7. Germline CDR1 reads LGHNA; CDR2 reads YNFKEQ. The CDR3 loop is CASSQLAGGGAYEQYF. The DNA for the CDR3 is TGTGCCAGCAGCCAACTAGCAGGCGGGGGGGCCTACGAGCAGTACTTC.

This clonotype was seen at least ten times. The chain uses TRBV12-3 or TRBV12-4 and TRBJ2-3; TRBD2 matches at 12 bases. Trimming took 3 bases from V and 2 from J; bases not matched to a gene: 3. This CDR3 comprises 16 residues. The CDR3 is CASSFLAGGPTDTQYF. The CDR3 DNA follows: TGTGCCAGCAGTTTCCTAGCGGGGGGGCCCACAGATACGCAGTATTTT.

As for this clonotype: Just one base apart from a much larger clone, this may be a read error. Given the absence of the conserved phenylalanine or tryptophan at the CDR3 end, a read error is likely. This sequence joins TRBV29-1 and TRBJ2-7; perhaps TRBD2 as D (6 bases). The germline gives CDR1 SQVTM, CDR2 ANQGSEA. This CDR3 spans 12 amino acids. V was shortened by 7 bases and J by 3 bases, with 13 bases between the two germline ends. CDR3 nucleotides: TGCAGCGCCGGGACTGGCGGCTACGAGCAGTACTCC. Amino acids: CSAGTGGYEQYS.

This clonotype is medium-sized in the sample. CDR3 residues: CASSLGGGRQNEQFF. CDR3 nucleotide sequence: TGTGCCAGCAGCTTAGGTGGCGGGAGGCAGAATGAGCAGTTCTTC. This rearrangement joins TRBV7-9 to TRBJ2-1; 8 bases are shared with TRBD2. This CDR3 contains 15 residues. CDR1 and CDR2 (germline): SEHNR, FQNEAQ (reference sequence). V trimming: 1 base; J trimming: 7 bases; junction bases outside the gene matches: 6.